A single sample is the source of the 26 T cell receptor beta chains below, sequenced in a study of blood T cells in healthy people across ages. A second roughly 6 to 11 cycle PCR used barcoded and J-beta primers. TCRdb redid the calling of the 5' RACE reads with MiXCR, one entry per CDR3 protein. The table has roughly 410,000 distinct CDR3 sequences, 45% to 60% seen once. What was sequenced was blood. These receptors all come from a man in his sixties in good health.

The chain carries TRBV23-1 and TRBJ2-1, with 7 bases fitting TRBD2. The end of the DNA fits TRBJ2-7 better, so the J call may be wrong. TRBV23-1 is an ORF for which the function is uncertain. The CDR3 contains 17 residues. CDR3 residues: CASSQSTRLAVHNEQYF. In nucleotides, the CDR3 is TGCGCCAGCAGTCAATCGACACGGCTAGCGGTCCACAATGAGCAGTACTTC.

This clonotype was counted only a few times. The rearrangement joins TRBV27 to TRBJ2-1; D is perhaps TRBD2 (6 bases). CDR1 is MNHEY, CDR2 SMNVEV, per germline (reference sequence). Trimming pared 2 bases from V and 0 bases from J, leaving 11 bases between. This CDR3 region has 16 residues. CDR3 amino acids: CASSLNFGGSYNEQFF. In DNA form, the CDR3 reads TGTGCCAGCAGTTTAAACTTCGGGGGCTCCTACAATGAGCAGTTCTTC.

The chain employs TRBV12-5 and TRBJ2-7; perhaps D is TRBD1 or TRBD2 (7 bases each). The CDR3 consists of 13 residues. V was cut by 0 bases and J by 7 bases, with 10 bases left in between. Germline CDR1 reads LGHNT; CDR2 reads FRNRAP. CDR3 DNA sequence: TGTGCTAGTGGTTTGGTCAGGGGGGGGGAGCAGTACTTC. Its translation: CASGLVRGGEQYF.

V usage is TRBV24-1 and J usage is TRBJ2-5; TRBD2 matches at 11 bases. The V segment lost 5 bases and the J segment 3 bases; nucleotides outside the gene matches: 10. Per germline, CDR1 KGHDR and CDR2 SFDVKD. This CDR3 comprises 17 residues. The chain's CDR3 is CATSAHLTSGSKETQYF. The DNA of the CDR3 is TGTGCCACCAGTGCTCATCTAACTAGCGGGAGTAAAGAGACCCAGTACTTC.

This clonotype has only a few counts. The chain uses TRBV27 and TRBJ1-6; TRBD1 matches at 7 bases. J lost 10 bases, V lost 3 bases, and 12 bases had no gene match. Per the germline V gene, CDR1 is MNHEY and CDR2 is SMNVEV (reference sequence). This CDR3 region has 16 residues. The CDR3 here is CASSFPSDREKSPLHF. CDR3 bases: TGTGCCAGCAGTTTCCCTTCTGACAGGGAGAAGTCACCCCTCCACTTT.

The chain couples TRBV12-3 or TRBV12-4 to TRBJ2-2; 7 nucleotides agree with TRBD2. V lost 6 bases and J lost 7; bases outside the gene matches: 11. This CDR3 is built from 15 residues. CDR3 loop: CASSPGVRGIGELFF. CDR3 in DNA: TGTGCCAGCAGCCCTGGTGTGCGGGGGATCGGGGAGCTGTTTTTT.

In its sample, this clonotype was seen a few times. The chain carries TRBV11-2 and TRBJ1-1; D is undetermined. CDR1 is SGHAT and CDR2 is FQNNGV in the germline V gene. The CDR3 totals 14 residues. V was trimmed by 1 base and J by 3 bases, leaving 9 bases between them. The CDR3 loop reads CASSLGGSYTEAFF. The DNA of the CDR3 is TGTGCCAGCAGCTTAGGAGGGTCGTACACTGAAGCTTTCTTT.

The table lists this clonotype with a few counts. The CDR3 DNA reads TGTGCCAGCAGCCAGCGCGGGGGTCAAGAGACCCAGTACTTC. This codes for CASSQRGGQETQYF. The genes are TRBV7-9 and TRBJ2-5, with 7 nucleotides matching TRBD2. Germline CDR1 reads SEHNR; CDR2 reads FQNEAQ (reference sequence). This CDR3 is built from 14 residues. V trimming: 5 bases; J trimming: 2 bases; junction bases outside the gene matches: 5. The whole variable domain, filled in from reference TRBV7-9 and TRBJ2-5, reads DTGVSQNPRHKITKRGQNVTFRCDPISEHNRLYWYRQTLGQGPEFLTYFQNEAQLEKSRLLSDRFSAERPKGSFSTLEIQRTEQGDSAMYLCASSQRGGQETQYFGPGTRLLVL.

This CDR3 is CASSPRPGTGATQYF. Written as DNA, the CDR3 is TGTGCCAGCAGCCCGCGTCCCGGGACAGGAGCTACGCAGTATTTT. The chain uses TRBV14 and TRBJ2-3; 8 nucleotides agree with TRBD1. With 4 bases clipped from V and 8 bases from J, the junction kept 11 bases outside the gene matches. Germline loops: CDR1 SGHDN, CDR2 FVKESK. The CDR3 is 15 residues long.

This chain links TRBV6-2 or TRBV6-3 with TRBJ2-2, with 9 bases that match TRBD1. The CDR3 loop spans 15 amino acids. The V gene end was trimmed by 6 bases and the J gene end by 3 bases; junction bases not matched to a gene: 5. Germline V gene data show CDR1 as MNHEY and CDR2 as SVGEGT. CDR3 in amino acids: CASRPGTGYTGELFF. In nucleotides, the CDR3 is TGTGCCAGCAGACCCGGGACAGGGTACACCGGGGAGCTGTTTTTT.

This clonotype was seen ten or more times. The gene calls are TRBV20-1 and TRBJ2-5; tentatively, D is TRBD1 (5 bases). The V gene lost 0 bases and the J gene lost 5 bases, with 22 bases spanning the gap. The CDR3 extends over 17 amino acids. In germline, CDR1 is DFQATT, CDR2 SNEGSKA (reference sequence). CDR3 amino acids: CSARDPNPQGSQETQYF. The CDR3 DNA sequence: TGCAGTGCTAGAGACCCCAACCCCCAGGGCTCCCAGGAGACCCAGTACTTC.

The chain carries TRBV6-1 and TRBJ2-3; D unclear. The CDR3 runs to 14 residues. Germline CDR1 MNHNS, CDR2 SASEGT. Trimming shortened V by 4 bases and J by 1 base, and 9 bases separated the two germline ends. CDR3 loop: CASSVEPRTDTQYF. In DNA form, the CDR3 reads TGTGCCAGCAGTGTTGAACCTCGCACAGATACGCAGTATTTT.

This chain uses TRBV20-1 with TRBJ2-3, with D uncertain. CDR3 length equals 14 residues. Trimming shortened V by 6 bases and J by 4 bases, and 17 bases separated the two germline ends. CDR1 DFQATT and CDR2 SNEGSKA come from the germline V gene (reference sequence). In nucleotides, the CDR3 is TGCAGTGCGAGATGGACGGCTCACCCAGATACGCAGTATTTT. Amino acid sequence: CSARWTAHPDTQYF.

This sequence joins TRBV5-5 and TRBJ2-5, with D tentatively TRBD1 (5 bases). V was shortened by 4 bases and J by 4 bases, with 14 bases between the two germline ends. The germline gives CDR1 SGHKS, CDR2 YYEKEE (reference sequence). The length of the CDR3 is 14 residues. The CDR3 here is CASSQALGAETQYF. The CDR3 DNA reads TGTGCCAGCAGCCAGGCTCTAGGGGCAGAGACCCAGTACTTC.

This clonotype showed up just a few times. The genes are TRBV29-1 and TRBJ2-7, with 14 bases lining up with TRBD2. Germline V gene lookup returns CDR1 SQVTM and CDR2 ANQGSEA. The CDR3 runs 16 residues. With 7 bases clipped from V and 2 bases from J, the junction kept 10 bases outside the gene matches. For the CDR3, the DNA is TGCAGCGCCGGGAGACTAGCGGGAGGGCTCACCTACGAGCAGTACTTC. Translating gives CSAGRLAGGLTYEQYF.

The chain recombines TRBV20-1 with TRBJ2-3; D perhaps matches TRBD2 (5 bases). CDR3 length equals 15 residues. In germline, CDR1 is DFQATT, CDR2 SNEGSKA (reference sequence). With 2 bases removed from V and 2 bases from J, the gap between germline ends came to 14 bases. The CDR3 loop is CSARKGSVDTDTQYF. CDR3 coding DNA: TGCAGTGCTAGAAAGGGTAGCGTAGACACAGATACGCAGTATTTT.

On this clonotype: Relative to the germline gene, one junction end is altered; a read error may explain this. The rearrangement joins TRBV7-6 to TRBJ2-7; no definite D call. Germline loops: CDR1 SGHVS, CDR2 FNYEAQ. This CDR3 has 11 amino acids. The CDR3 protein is CASSSSSEQYF. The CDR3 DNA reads TGTGCCAGCAGCTCTTCCTCCGAGCAGTACTTC. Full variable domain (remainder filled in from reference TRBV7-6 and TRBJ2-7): GAGVSQSPRYKVTKRGQDVALRCDPISGHVSLYWYRQALGQGPEFLTYFNYEAQQDKSGLPNDRFSAERPEGSISTLTIQRTEQRDSAMYRCASSSSSEQYFGPGTRLTVT.

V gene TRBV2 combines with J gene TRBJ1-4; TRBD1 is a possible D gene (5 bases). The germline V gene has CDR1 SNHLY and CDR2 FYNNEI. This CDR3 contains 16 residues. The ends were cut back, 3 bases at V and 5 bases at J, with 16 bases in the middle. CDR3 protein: CASSEPTGTPNEKLFF. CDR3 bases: TGTGCCAGCAGTGAGCCTACCGGGACCCCAAATGAAAAACTGTTTTTT. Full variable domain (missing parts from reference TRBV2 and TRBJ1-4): EPEVTQTPSHQVTQMGQEVILRCVPISNHLYFYWYRQILGQKVEFLVSFYNNEISEKSEIFDDQFSVERPDGSNFTLKIRSTKLEDSAMYFCASSEPTGTPNEKLFFGSGTQLSVL.

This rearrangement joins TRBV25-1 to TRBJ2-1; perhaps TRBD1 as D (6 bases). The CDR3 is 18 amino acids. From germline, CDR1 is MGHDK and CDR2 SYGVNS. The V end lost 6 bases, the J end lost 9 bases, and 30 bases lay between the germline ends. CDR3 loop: CASSPGVQRTTSHSEQFF. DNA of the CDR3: TGTGCCAGCAGCCCAGGGGTCCAGAGGACCACAAGCCACAGTGAGCAGTTCTTC. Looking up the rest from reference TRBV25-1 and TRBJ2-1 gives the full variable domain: EADIYQTPRYLVIGTGKKITLECSQTMGHDKMYWYQQDPGMELHLIHYSYGVNSTEKGDLSSESTVSRIRTEHFPLTLESARPSHTSQYLCASSPGVQRTTSHSEQFFGPGTRLTVL.

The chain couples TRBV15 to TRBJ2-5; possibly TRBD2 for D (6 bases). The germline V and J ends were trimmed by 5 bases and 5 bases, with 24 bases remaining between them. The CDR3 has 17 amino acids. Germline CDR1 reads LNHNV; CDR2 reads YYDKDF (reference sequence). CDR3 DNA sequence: TGTGCCACCAGCTCTTCCGGGACTGCCCGCCTTGGGGAGACCCAGTACTTC. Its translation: CATSSSGTARLGETQYF.

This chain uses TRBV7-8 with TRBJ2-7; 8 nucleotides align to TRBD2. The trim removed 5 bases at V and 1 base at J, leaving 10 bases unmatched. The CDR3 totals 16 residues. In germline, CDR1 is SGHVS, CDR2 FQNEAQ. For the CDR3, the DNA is TGTGCCAGCAGCCCCTTAAGGGCTAGCGGGTCCTACGAGCAGTACTTC. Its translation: CASSPLRASGSYEQYF.

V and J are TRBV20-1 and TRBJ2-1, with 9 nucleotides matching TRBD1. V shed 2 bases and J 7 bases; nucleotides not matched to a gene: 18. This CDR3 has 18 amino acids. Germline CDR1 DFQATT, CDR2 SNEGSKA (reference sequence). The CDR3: CSARLPYSTGGLRNEQFF. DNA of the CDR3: TGCAGTGCTAGATTGCCCTATAGTACAGGGGGCTTAAGGAATGAGCAGTTCTTC.

CDR3 in DNA: TGTGCCAGCAGCCAAGATCCTGGGACAGTTTTTCGAGGGATCACCTTC. This encodes CASSQDPGTVFRGITF. V usage is TRBV3-1 and J usage is TRBJ1-2; 7 bases line up with TRBD1. Germline V lookup: CDR1 LGHDT, CDR2 YNNKEL (reference sequence). Trimming cost V 0 bases and J 13 bases; bases outside gene matches: 17. There are 16 residues in the CDR3.

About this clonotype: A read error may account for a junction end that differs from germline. The CDR3 region is CAGSSAPGQRLSDTQYF. CDR3 nucleotide sequence: TGCGCCGGCAGCTCCGCCCCTGGACAGAGGCTTTCAGATACGCAGTATTTT. This chain links TRBV5-1 with TRBJ2-3; D possibly corresponds to TRBD1 (6 bases). The CDR3 extends over 17 amino acids. Looked up from germline, CDR1 is SGHRS and CDR2 is YFSETQ.

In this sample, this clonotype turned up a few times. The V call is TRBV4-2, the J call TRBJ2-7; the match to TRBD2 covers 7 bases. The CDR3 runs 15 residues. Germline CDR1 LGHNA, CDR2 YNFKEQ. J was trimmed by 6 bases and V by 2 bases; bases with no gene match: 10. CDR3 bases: TGTGCCAGCAGCCAAAACGTCGGACTAGTAAGCGAGCAGTACTTC. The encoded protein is CASSQNVGLVSEQYF.

DNA for the CDR3: TGTGCCAGCAGTCCCGGGTTTAGCACAGATACGCAGTATTTT. Translation: CASSPGFSTDTQYF. The genes are TRBV6-4 and TRBJ2-3, with unresolved D. Germline CDR1 is MRHNA and CDR2 is SNTAGT. The V end lost 5 bases, the J end lost 0 bases, and 9 bases lay between the germline ends. This CDR3 region has 14 residues.